The rows below give T cell receptor beta chains drawn from one sample of a study of a mutant IDH1 vaccine in newly diagnosed glioma. Repertoires were generated with immunoSEQ multiplex PCR, while TCRdb's copy carries only in-frame clones and drops some. The table includes about 27,000 clones, around four fifths detected once. Their cognate antigens are unknown. The specimen was PBMCs, collected from a glioma patient whose treatment included an IDH1 peptide vaccine. Source of these receptors: a man in his thirties or forties with glioma. CDR3s include the opening cysteine and the closing phenylalanine or tryptophan. The D gene is left open where the match is weak. Not every row has a clone size; where given, it reads once, few, many or a size class.

cdr3_length | d_call | clone_size | j_call | v_call | cdr3_nt | cdr3_aa
14 | NA | NA | TRBJ2-5 | TRBV7-2 | TGTGCCAGCAGCCCGGGACACCGTAAGGAGACCCAGTACTTC | CASSPGHRKETQYF
15 | TRBD1 | NA | TRBJ2-5 | TRBV6-1 | TGTGCCAGCAGTGAGGGACAGGGGTGGCAAGAGACCCAGTACTTC | CASSEGQGWQETQYF
13 | NA | NA | TRBJ1-5 | TRBV6-5 | TGTGCCAGCAGTTACGAGGGGAGCCAGCCCCAGCATTTT | CASSYEGSQPQHF
14 | NA | NA | TRBJ1-3 | TRBV11-1 | TGTGCCAGCAGCTACGGGACAACCGGAAACACCATATATTTT | CASSYGTTGNTIYF
15 | NA | NA | TRBJ1-4 | TRBV30 | TGTGCCTGGAGTGTTAGGGGCTTCTTCAATGAAAAACTGTTTTTT | CAWSVRGFFNEKLFF
15 | NA | NA | TRBJ2-2 | TRBV5-6 | TGTGCCAGCAGCTTAACACGTCGGGACACCGGGGAGCTGTTTTTT | CASSLTRRDTGELFF
13 | TRBD1 | NA | TRBJ2-5 | TRBV2 | TGTGCCAGCAGCGGGACAGGGCAAGAGACCCAGTACTTC | CASSGTGQETQYF
13 | TRBD1 | NA | TRBJ2-1 | TRBV30 | TGTGCCTCCACAGGGGGCTCCTACAATGAGCAGTTCTTC | CASTGGSYNEQFF
14 | NA | NA | TRBJ2-7 | TRBV9 | TGTGCCAGCAGCGTAGGGGACGGGCCCTACGAGCAGTACTTC | CASSVGDGPYEQYF
15 | NA | NA | TRBJ2-3 | TRBV29-1 | TGCAGCGTTCCCCCTAGTGGGGGAGTGGCAGATACGCAGTATTTT | CSVPPSGGVADTQYF
16 | NA | NA | TRBJ1-5 | TRBV2 | TGTGCCAGCAGTGAAGCGCTTTGGCAGCTCAATCAGCCCCAGCATTTT | CASSEALWQLNQPQHF
17 | NA | once | TRBJ1-5 | TRBV4-1 | TGCGCCAGCAGCCAGATCTCCATTGCGTGGGGAAATCAGCCCCAGCATTTT | CASSQISIAWGNQPQHF
13 | NA | NA | TRBJ1-2 | TRBV19 | TGTGCCAGTAGTATAGGGCGTAACTATGGCTACACCTTC | CASSIGRNYGYTF
16 | TRBD1 | medium-sized | TRBJ2-7 | TRBV2 | TGTGCCAGCATGGGGGTCCGGGACAGGGGGCTGTACGAGCAGTACTTC | CASMGVRDRGLYEQYF
15 | TRBD2 | NA | TRBJ2-1 | TRBV7-2 | TGTGCCAGCAGCGAAAGCGGGAGGGCCGAAAATGAGCAGTTCTTC | CASSESGRAENEQFF
14 | NA | NA | TRBJ2-7 | TRBV5-1 | TGCGCCAGCAGCTTGAGGCCAGGGACATACGAGCAGTACTTC | CASSLRPGTYEQYF
17 | TRBD1 | NA | TRBJ1-1 | TRBV19 | TGTGCCAGTAGCCGTCCGGGACAGGGAAGGGGGAACACTGAAGCTTTCTTT | CASSRPGQGRGNTEAFF
13 | NA | NA | TRBJ2-5 | TRBV6-5 | TGTGCCAGCAGTTACTCTTGGGGGGAGACCCAGTACTTC | CASSYSWGETQYF
19 | TRBD1 | NA | TRBJ1-5 | TRBV4-2 | TGTGCCAGCAGCCTTGGGGGGACAGGGGGGGCTTATAGCAATCAGCCCCAGCATTTT | CASSLGGTGGAYSNQPQHF
13 | TRBD2 | NA | TRBJ2-7 | TRBV6-5 | TGTGCCAGCACCCGCGAGGCTAGCGGCGAGCAGTACTTC | CASTREASGEQYF
13 | TRBD1 | once | TRBJ1-4 | TRBV19 | TGTGCCAGTATCGACAGGGGTAATGAAAAACTGTTTTTT | CASIDRGNEKLFF
16 | TRBD2 | NA | TRBJ2-2 | TRBV30 | TGTGCCTGGAGTAACCTAGCGGGGCTGAACACCGGGGAGCTGTTTTTT | CAWSNLAGLNTGELFF
14 | TRBD2 | NA | TRBJ2-5 | TRBV2 | TGTGCCAGCAGCCCGGCTAGCGGGGTAGAGACCCAGTACTTC | CASSPASGVETQYF
14 | NA | NA | TRBJ2-2 | TRBV30 | TGTGCCTGGCAACCGGGGATATCAGCCGGGGAGCTGTTTTTT | CAWQPGISAGELFF
16 | TRBD1 | NA | TRBJ1-5 | TRBV6-6 | TGTGCCAGCAGTTATGGAGGGGGCCATAGCAATCAGCCCCAGCATTTT | CASSYGGGHSNQPQHF
17 | NA | NA | TRBJ2-2 | TRBV5-1 | TGCGCCAGCAGCTCGGAGGTAGTCTCAACTAACACCGGGGAGCTGTTTTTT | CASSSEVVSTNTGELFF
16 | TRBD1 | NA | TRBJ2-1 | TRBV14 | TGTGCCAGCAGCCAAGATGGACAGGGGAGATACAATGAGCAGTTCTTC | CASSQDGQGRYNEQFF
14 | NA | NA | TRBJ2-7 | TRBV2 | TGTGCCAGCAGTGAAAGGTATCTAGGGCATGAGCAGTACTTC | CASSERYLGHEQYF
13 | NA | once | TRBJ1-2 | TRBV30 | TGTGCCTGGATGAGGGATCGGAACTCTGGCTACACCTTC | CAWMRDRNSGYTF
17 | TRBD2 | NA | TRBJ2-5 | TRBV7-9 | TGTGCCAGCAGCTTAGTTTGGCTAGCGGGAGAGGAAGAGACCCAGTACTTC | CASSLVWLAGEEETQYF
11 | NA | NA | TRBJ1-2 | TRBV20-1 | TGCAGTGCTAGAGATCTACGAGGCTACACCTTC | CSARDLRGYTF